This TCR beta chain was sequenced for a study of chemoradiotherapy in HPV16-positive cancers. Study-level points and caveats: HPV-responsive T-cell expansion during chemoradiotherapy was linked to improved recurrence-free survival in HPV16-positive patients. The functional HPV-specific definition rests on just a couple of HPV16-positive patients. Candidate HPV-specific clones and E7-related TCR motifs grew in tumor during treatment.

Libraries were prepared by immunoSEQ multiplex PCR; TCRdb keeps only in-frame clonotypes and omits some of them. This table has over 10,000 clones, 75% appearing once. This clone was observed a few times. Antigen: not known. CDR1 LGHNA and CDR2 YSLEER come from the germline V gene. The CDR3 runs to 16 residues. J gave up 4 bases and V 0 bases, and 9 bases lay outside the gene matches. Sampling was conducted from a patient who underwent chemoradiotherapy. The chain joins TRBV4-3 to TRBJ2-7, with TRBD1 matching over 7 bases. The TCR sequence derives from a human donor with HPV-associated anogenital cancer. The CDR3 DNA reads TGCGCCAGCAGCCAAGAATTTGGGGCAGGGGGATACGAGCAGTACTTC. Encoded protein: CASSQEFGAGGYEQYF.